This T cell receptor beta chain derives from a study of graft-versus-host responses after intestinal transplantation. About the study: Transplant recipients had multivisceral, liver-intestinal, or isolated intestinal grafts.

Assay used: immunoSEQ multiplex PCR; TCRdb lists only in-frame clones, some missing. The sample gives approximately 130,000 clones, approximately 92% of which show up once; around 0.15% is in the top ten. The J segment lost 1 base and the V segment lost 5 bases, leaving 7 bases of the junction unmatched. The germline CDR1 and CDR2 sequences are SGHTA and FQGNSA. This CDR3 contains 15 residues. Details on this clone: Its matching antigen is unknown.

The chain employs TRBV7-2 and TRBJ1-1, with 7 positions matching TRBD1. The TCR originated in a human donor who received an intestinal transplant. The material sequenced was unstimulated CD4+ T cells sorted from spleen or lymph node cells, taken before intestinal transplant. The CDR3 coding sequence is TGTGCCAGCAGCCTGCGGACAGGTTGGAACACTGAAGCTTTCTTT. Translated: CASSLRTGWNTEAFF. The full variable domain, rest sourced from reference TRBV7-2 and TRBJ1-1, is GAGVSQSPSNKVTEKGKDVELRCDPISGHTALYWYRQSLGQGLEFLIYFQGNSAPDKSGLPSDRFSAERTGGSVSTLTIQRTQQEDSAVYLCASSLRTGWNTEAFFGQGTRLTVV.